Each of the 23 T cell receptor beta chains below was sequenced from the same sample in a study of memory CD4+ T cells and cytomegalovirus serostatus. Single viable CD3+CD4+CD8-CD45RO+ cells were sorted as the memory CD4+ T cells. Method: immunoSEQ multiplex PCR; TCRdb's copy keeps in-frame clones and lacks some. The table records over 45,000 clones, more than 70% of them present only once. The sequenced material came from memory CD4+ T cells from blood. Receptors were obtained from an adult in good health and CMV-seronegative. Some clones in this sample may be carry-over from other donors' samples.

V gene TRBV19 combines with J gene TRBJ1-6, with a tentative D call TRBD1 (5 bases). Deletions cut 6 bases from V and 7 bases from J, with 13 bases between. The CDR3 runs 14 residues. Per germline, CDR1 LNHDA and CDR2 SQIVND (reference sequence). DNA for the CDR3: TGTGCCAGTAGAAGACCTGAGGGGAATTCACCCCTCCACTTT. It specifies CASRRPEGNSPLHF.

V and J are TRBV7-3 and TRBJ1-4, with a weak D call TRBD1 (6 bases). Per germline, CDR1 SGHTA and CDR2 FQGTGA. The CDR3 consists of 15 residues. V was cut by 4 bases and J by 8 bases, with 17 bases left in between. The CDR3 loop is CASSSTGSREEKLFF. The CDR3 nucleotides are TGTGCCAGCAGCTCAACAGGGAGTAGGGAAGAAAAACTGTTTTTT.

The chain recombines TRBV27 with TRBJ1-2, with 8 bases that match TRBD1. Unmatched junction bases numbered 3, after V lost 0 bases and J lost 0 bases. The CDR3 sequence is 16 residues long. Germline assignment: CDR1 MNHEY and CDR2 SMNVEV (reference sequence). This chain's CDR3 is CASSLSGTGANYGYTF. The DNA of the CDR3 is TGTGCCAGCAGTTTATCGGGGACAGGAGCTAACTATGGCTACACCTTC.

The chain combines TRBV15 with TRBJ2-5, with D perhaps being TRBD1 or TRBD2 (6 bases each). This CDR3 spans 14 amino acids. V was pared by 5 bases and J by 1 base, with 11 bases between. Germline CDR1 LNHNV, CDR2 YYDKDF (reference sequence). Written as DNA, the CDR3 is TGTGCCACCAGCCGGGGGCTCCTCCAAGAGACCCAGTACTTC. It yields the protein CATSRGLLQETQYF.

The V call is TRBV5-6, the J call TRBJ1-2; 8 bases map to TRBD1. The germline gives CDR1 SGHDT, CDR2 YYEEEE. V trimming: 0 bases; J trimming: 1 base; junction bases outside the gene matches: 8. This CDR3 spans 17 amino acids. The CDR3 region has the DNA TGTGCCAGCAGCTTGGCAGCGTACAGGGGGGATAACTATGGCTACACCTTC. This codes for CASSLAAYRGDNYGYTF. The whole variable domain, remainder taken from reference TRBV5-6 and TRBJ1-2, is DAGVTQSPTHLIKTRGQQVTLRCSPKSGHDTVSWYQQALGQGPQFIFQYYEEEERQRGNFPDRFSGHQFPNYSSELNVNALLLGDSALYLCASSLAAYRGDNYGYTFGSGTRLTVV.

DNA for the CDR3: TGTGCCGGAGCCTCTCGCGTCGCGAACACCGGGGAGCTGTTTTTT. Its translation is CAGASRVANTGELFF. The chain combines TRBV2 with TRBJ2-2; D remains ambiguous. Germline lookup yields CDR1 SNHLY and CDR2 FYNNEI. V gave up 11 bases and J gave up 0 bases, with 16 bases separating them. The CDR3 runs 15 residues.

This clone was seen once. The genes are TRBV2 and TRBJ1-5; no clear D. The CDR3 runs 15 residues. Germline V gene data show CDR1 as SNHLY and CDR2 as FYNNEI. V lost 6 bases and J lost 4, with 16 bases in between. In DNA form, the CDR3 reads TGTGCCAGCAGCCCCTCCCGGACGGGAAATCAGCCCCAGCATTTT. This gives the protein CASSPSRTGNQPQHF.

This chain joins TRBV4-3 and TRBJ2-1; D possibly corresponds to TRBD2 (5 bases). The germline CDR1 and CDR2 sequences are LGHNA and YSLEER. The V end lost 0 bases, the J end lost 9 bases, and 12 bases lay between the germline ends. There are 14 residues in the CDR3. CDR3 in amino acids: CASSQDTRGREQFF. The CDR3 DNA reads TGCGCCAGCAGCCAAGATACCCGCGGGCGTGAGCAGTTCTTC.

The CDR3 protein is CASSLARTVRNSPLHF. CDR3 nucleotide sequence: TGTGCCAGCAGCTTAGCCCGGACAGTACGAAATTCACCCCTCCACTTT. The chain recombines TRBV11-2 with TRBJ1-6, with a possible D match to TRBD1 (6 bases). This CDR3 spans 16 amino acids. CDR1 and CDR2 (germline): SGHAT, FQNNGV. Trimming pared 1 base from V and 7 bases from J, leaving 14 bases between.

This clone showed up just once. This chain connects TRBV28 to TRBJ2-6; D possibly corresponds to TRBD2 (6 bases). This CDR3 region has 15 residues. Trimming removed 2 bases from V and 4 bases from J, with 9 bases in between. Germline CDR1 reads MDHEN; CDR2 reads SYDVKM. This CDR3 is CASSLRGLGANVLTF. The CDR3 DNA reads TGTGCCAGCAGTTTAAGGGGACTGGGGGCCAACGTCCTGACTTTC.

CDR3 nucleotides: TGTGCCAGCAGTTTAACGCGGGAGCAGTACTTC. Its protein is CASSLTREQYF. V usage is TRBV28 and J usage is TRBJ2-7; D call uncertain. Germline values: CDR1 MDHEN, CDR2 SYDVKM. The V end was cut by 2 bases, the J end by 7 bases, with 6 bases between. This CDR3 has 11 amino acids.

The chain carries TRBV14 and TRBJ2-5; tentatively, D is TRBD1 (5 bases). Trimming cost V 2 bases and J 0 bases, with 10 bases left between them. The CDR3 extends over 15 amino acids. The V gene's germline CDR1 is SGHDN and CDR2 FVKESK. In DNA, the CDR3 is TGTGCCAGCAGCCAACTACAGGCGTACCAAGAGACCCAGTACTTC. Its translation is CASSQLQAYQETQYF.

The chain is built from TRBV5-4 and TRBJ2-7; weak D call: TRBD2 (6 bases). V dropped 0 bases and J dropped 3 bases, with 13 bases sitting between them. The CDR3 totals 15 residues. The germline CDR1 and CDR2 sequences are SGHNT and YYREEE (reference sequence). CDR3 loop: CASSLVGGGLYEQYF. Here the CDR3 DNA reads TGTGCCAGCAGCTTGGTCGGGGGAGGACTCTACGAGCAGTACTTC.

This clone was observed a single time. The V call is TRBV5-1, the J call TRBJ1-4, with D possibly matching TRBD1 (5 bases). This CDR3 region has 14 residues. V lost 0 bases and J 6 bases, leaving 9 bases between the germline ends. The germline V gene encodes CDR1 SGHRS and CDR2 YFSETQ. The CDR3 DNA reads as TGCGCCAGCAGCTTGGAACAGGCCGATGAAAAACTGTTTTTT. This gives the protein CASSLEQADEKLFF.

V is TRBV18 and J is TRBJ1-1; a weak D match, TRBD1 (5 bases). The CDR3 runs to 13 residues. Trimming removed 6 bases at V and 2 bases at J, with 10 bases between. Germline-derived CDR1 and CDR2 are KGHSH and LQKENI. The CDR3 loop is CASSSGGNTEAFF. The CDR3 DNA reads TGTGCCAGCTCCTCCGGGGGAAACACTGAAGCTTTCTTT.

This clone showed up just a few times. The chain employs TRBV20-1 and TRBJ2-3; D gene uncertain. The CDR3 loop spans 11 amino acids. Germline V gives CDR1 DFQATT, CDR2 SNEGSKA (reference sequence). V gave up 5 bases and J gave up 4 bases, with 7 bases separating them. The CDR3 spells CSAPIADTQYF. CDR3 coding DNA: TGCAGTGCTCCTATAGCAGATACGCAGTATTTT.

The rearrangement uses TRBV29-1 and TRBJ2-4; tentative D call: TRBD2 (5 bases). CDR1 is SQVTM, CDR2 ANQGSEA, per germline. Trimming removed 2 bases at V and 8 bases at J, with 10 bases between. This CDR3 contains 12 residues. The CDR3 DNA follows: TGCAGCGTTGAAACCTACGGGGACATTCAGTACTTC. The encoded protein is CSVETYGDIQYF.

This clone appeared once. This chain joins TRBV18 and TRBJ2-1; TRBD2 matches 8 bases. Germline V gene sequence: CDR1 KGHSH, CDR2 LQKENI. CDR3 length equals 18 residues. The ends lost 3 bases at V and 5 bases at J; junction bases unmatched: 15. The CDR3 DNA follows: TGTGCCAGCTCACCGACAGGCTCGAGCGGGAGAGGGGACAATGAGCAGTTCTTC. Translation gives CASSPTGSSGRGDNEQFF.

The gene calls are TRBV10-3 and TRBJ1-2; the match to TRBD1 covers 8 bases. V shed 7 bases, J shed 7 bases, and the junction held 11 bases outside the gene matches. CDR3 length: 14 amino acids. Germline values: CDR1 ENHRY, CDR2 SYGVKD. CDR3 loop: CAITETGGLGGYTF. The CDR3 coding sequence is TGTGCCATCACAGAAACAGGGGGGCTGGGTGGCTACACCTTC.

J is TRBJ2-5 and V is TRBV6-1, with D perhaps TRBD1 (6 bases). The CDR3 extends over 15 amino acids. Trimming removed 5 bases from V and 1 base from J, with 14 bases in between. Germline CDR1 is MNHNS and CDR2 is SASEGT. The CDR3 nucleotides are TGTGCCAGCAGTCAATTCGACAGGTTCCAAGAGACCCAGTACTTC. As protein: CASSQFDRFQETQYF.

The V call is TRBV5-1, the J call TRBJ2-7; 10 nucleotides line up with TRBD1. V trimming: 0 bases; J trimming: 4 bases; junction bases outside the gene matches: 13. The CDR3 length is 18 residues. Germline lookup yields CDR1 SGHRS and CDR2 YFSETQ. DNA of the CDR3: TGCGCCAGCAGCTTGGGTCCCAGCCCCGGGACAGGGGATTACGAGCAGTACTTC. As protein: CASSLGPSPGTGDYEQYF. The full variable domain, in which reference TRBV5-1 and TRBJ2-7 provide the parts outside the CDR3, is KAGVTQTPRYLIKTRGQQVTLSCSPISGHRSVSWYQQTPGQGLQFLFEYFSETQRNKGNFPGRFSGRQFSNSRSEMNVSTLELGDSALYLCASSLGPSPGTGDYEQYFGPGTRLTVT.

V and J are TRBV7-9 and TRBJ2-5; no clear D. Germline V gene data show CDR1 as SEHNR and CDR2 as FQNEAQ (reference sequence). The CDR3 is 13 residues long. The germline V and J ends were trimmed by 3 bases and 7 bases, with 12 bases remaining between them. The CDR3 loop is CASSLDPWGTQYF. In DNA, the CDR3 is TGTGCCAGCAGCTTGGATCCCTGGGGGACCCAGTACTTC.

The chain combines TRBV7-9 with TRBJ2-6, with D perhaps matching TRBD2 (5 bases). CDR1 and CDR2 (germline): SEHNR, FQNEAQ (reference sequence). Trimming took 4 bases from V and 1 from J, leaving 8 bases between them. The CDR3 is made up of 15 amino acids. CDR3 amino acids: CASSSRGSGANVLTF. The CDR3 DNA follows: TGTGCCAGCAGCTCAAGAGGGTCTGGGGCCAACGTCCTGACTTTC.